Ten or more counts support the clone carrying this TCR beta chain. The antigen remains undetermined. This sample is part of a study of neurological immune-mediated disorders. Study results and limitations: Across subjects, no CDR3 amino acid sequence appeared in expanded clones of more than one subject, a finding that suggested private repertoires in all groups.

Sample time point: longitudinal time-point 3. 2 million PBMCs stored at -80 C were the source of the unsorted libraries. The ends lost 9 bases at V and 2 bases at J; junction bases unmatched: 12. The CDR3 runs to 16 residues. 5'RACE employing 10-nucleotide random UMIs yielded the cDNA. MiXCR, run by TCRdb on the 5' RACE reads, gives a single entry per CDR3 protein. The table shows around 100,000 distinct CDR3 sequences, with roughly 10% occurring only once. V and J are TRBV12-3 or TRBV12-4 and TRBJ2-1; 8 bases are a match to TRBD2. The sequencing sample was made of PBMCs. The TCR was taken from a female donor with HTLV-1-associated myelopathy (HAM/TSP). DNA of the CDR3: TGTGCCAGTACCCCGGGGGGGGGGGAAGCCTACAATGAGCAGTTCTTC. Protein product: CASTPGGGEAYNEQFF.